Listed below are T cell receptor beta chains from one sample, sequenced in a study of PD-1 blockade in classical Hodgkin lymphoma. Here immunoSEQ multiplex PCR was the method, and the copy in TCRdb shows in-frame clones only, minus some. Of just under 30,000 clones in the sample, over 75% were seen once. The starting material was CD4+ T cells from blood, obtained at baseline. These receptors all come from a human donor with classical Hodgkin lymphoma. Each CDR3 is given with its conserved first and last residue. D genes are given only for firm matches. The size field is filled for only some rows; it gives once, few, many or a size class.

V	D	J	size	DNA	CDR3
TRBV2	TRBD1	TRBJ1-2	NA	TGTGCCAGCATCAGGGACAGGAGTAATGGCTACACCTTC	CASIRDRSNGYTF
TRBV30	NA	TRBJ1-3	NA	TGTGCCTGGTCAAGCGGGAACTCTGGAAACACCATATATTTT	CAWSSGNSGNTIYF
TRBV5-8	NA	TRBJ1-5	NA	TGTGCCAGCAGCTTAGGAGGAAATAGCAATCAGCCCCAGCATTTT	CASSLGGNSNQPQHF
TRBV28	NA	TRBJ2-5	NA	TGTGCCAGCAGTCAACACTTAGACCAAGAGACCCAGTACTTC	CASSQHLDQETQYF
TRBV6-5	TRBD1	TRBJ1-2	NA	TGTGCCAGCAGGCGTACAGGGGTGGGTGGCTACACCTTC	CASRRTGVGGYTF
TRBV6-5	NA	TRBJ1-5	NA	TGTGCCAGCACATCGCGGAGGGGCCAGCCCCAGCATTTT	CASTSRRGQPQHF
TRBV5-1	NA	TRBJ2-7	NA	TGCGCCAGCAGCTTGGTGTTGAATACCTACGAGCAGTACTTC	CASSLVLNTYEQYF
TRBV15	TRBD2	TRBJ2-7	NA	TGTGCCACCAGCAGAGAGGGGGTAGGGCTAGCGGGGCTAAGAGAGCAGTACTTC	CATSREGVGLAGLREQYF
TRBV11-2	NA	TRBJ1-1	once	TGTGCCAGCAGCCTTACTCAGAACACTGAAGCTTTCTTT	CASSLTQNTEAFF
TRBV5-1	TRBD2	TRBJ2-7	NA	TGCGCCAGCAGCCAGGTTGGGGGACTAGCGGGCTACGAGCAGTACTTC	CASSQVGGLAGYEQYF
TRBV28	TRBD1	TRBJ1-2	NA	TGTGCCACCCGGACAGGGGAAGGCTATGGCTACACCTTC	CATRTGEGYGYTF
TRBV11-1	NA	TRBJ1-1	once	TGTGCCAGCAGCTTAGCCGTTCGAGGCACTGAAGCTTTCTTT	CASSLAVRGTEAFF
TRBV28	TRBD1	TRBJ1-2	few	TGTGCCAGCATGACAGGGAGGTACGGCTACACCTTC	CASMTGRYGYTF
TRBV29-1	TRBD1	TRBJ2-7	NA	TGCAGCGCCAAAGGACAGGACATCTCCTACGAGCAGTACTTC	CSAKGQDISYEQYF
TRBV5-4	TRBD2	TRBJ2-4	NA	TGTGCCAGCAGCTCGGCGACTAGCGGCCCCCTTCAGTACTTC	CASSSATSGPLQYF
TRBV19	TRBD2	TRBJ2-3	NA	TGTGCCAGTACCTACTCCGGACTAGCGGGGACCACAGATACGCAGTATTTT	CASTYSGLAGTTDTQYF
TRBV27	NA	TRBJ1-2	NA	TGTGCCACAGCCCGCCAAGGGAGCTTTAACTATGGCTACACCTTC	CATARQGSFNYGYTF
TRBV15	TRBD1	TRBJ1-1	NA	TGTGCCACCAGCGGACAGGACGGTGAAGCTTTCTTT	CATSGQDGEAFF
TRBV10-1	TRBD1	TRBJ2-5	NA	TGCGCCAGCAGTGACAGGGGGCAAGAGACCCAGTACTTC	CASSDRGQETQYF
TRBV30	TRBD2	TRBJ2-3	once	TGTGCCTGGATACGAGCGGGAGCGGGGGATACGCAGTATTTT	CAWIRAGAGDTQYF
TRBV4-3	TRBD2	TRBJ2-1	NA	TGCGCCAGCAGCCAAGCTAGCGGGAACTGGGATGAGCAGTTCTTC	CASSQASGNWDEQFF
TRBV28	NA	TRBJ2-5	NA	TGTGCCAGCAGTGAAGTCAGCCAAGAGACCCAGTACTTC	CASSEVSQETQYF
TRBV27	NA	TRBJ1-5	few	TGTGCCAGCAGTTTATCGATAAGTGGACAGCCCCAGCATTTT	CASSLSISGQPQHF
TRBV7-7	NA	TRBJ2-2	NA	TGTGCTAGCAGCTTAGTTGGGAAGGGGAGCGCCGGGGAGCTGTTTTTT	CASSLVGKGSAGELFF
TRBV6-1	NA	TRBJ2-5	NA	TGTGCCGCCAGAAAGGGGTTGGAGACCCAGTACTTC	CAARKGLETQYF
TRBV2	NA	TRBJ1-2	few	TGTGCCAGCAGGCAGGCAGGGACGGGCTATGGCTACACCTTC	CASRQAGTGYGYTF
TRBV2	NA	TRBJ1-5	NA	TGTGCCAGCAGTGTAAAGCGGGATCAGCCCCAGCATTTT	CASSVKRDQPQHF
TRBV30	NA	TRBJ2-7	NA	TGTGCCTGGAGTTCACTCCCCAGAGGAGGGATTTCCTACGAGCAGTACTTC	CAWSSLPRGGISYEQYF
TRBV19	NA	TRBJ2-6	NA	TGTGCCAGTACCCGAGCATCCGTTCTCTCTGGGGCCAACGTCCTGACTTTC	CASTRASVLSGANVLTF
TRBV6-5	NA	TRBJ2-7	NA	TGTGCCAGCAGTTACTCGACTGGAGCGTCCTACGAGCAGTACTTC	CASSYSTGASYEQYF
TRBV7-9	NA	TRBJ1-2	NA	TGTGCCAGCAGCTTAGCGCCCGGGACGGCCTATGGCTACACCTTC	CASSLAPGTAYGYTF
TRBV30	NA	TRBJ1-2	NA	TGTGCCTGGAGTTCCCCCTTCTTCAGATATGGCTACACCTTC	CAWSSPFFRYGYTF
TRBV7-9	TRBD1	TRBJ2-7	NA	TGTGCCAGCAGCTCTCCGAGTGGGACAGTCGACTACGAGCAGTACTTC	CASSSPSGTVDYEQYF
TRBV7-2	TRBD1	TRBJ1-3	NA	TGTGCCAGCAGCCCAGGGACAGACTCTGGAAACACCATATATTTT	CASSPGTDSGNTIYF
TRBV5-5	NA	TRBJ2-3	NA	TGTGCCAGCAGCCCTCGAACAGGGTACGGCACAGATACGCAGTATTTT	CASSPRTGYGTDTQYF
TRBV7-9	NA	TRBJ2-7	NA	TGTGCCAGCAGCTTAGCGCGGGGCGGGATCTCCTACGAGCAGTACTTC	CASSLARGGISYEQYF
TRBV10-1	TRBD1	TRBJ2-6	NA	TGCGCCAGCAGTTCAGGGGGATCAGGGGCCAACGTCCTGACTTTC	CASSSGGSGANVLTF
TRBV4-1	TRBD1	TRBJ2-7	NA	TGCGCCAGCAGCCACGCCCTGGACAGGGGCAACTACGAGCAGTACTTC	CASSHALDRGNYEQYF
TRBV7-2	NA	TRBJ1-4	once	TGTGCCAGCAGCCAGGGCCCAACTAATGAAAAACTGTTTTTT	CASSQGPTNEKLFF
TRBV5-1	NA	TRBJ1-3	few	TGCGCCAGCAGCCGGACCATCTCTGGAAACACCATATATTTT	CASSRTISGNTIYF
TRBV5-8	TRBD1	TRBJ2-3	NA	TGTGCCAGCAGTCGCGACAGGGGGACAGATACGCAGTATTTT	CASSRDRGTDTQYF